What follows are 27 T cell receptor beta chains derived from one specimen sequenced in a study of blood T cell repertoires in COVID-19. Assay: immunoSEQ multiplex PCR; the TCRdb copy retains only in-frame clones and omits some. Found here are 200,000 to 300,000 clones, about 87% of them singletons; the top ten hold 3% to 4%. The sample was peripheral blood. These receptors were collected from a woman in her 40s with acute or convalescent COVID-19.

V and J are TRBV18 and TRBJ1-2; D remains unclear. Germline assignment: CDR1 KGHSH and CDR2 LQKENI. CDR3 length: 16 residues. V was shortened by 2 bases and J by 2 bases, with 15 bases between the two germline ends. This CDR3 reads CASSPIPGELNYGYTF. In DNA, the CDR3 is TGTGCCAGCTCACCAATCCCGGGAGAACTCAACTATGGCTACACCTTC.

The chain links TRBV2 to TRBJ2-7, with D possibly being TRBD2 (5 bases). The V end was cut by 1 base, the J end by 1 base, with 8 bases between. Germline loops: CDR1 SNHLY, CDR2 FYNNEI. The CDR3 covers 14 residues. Here the CDR3 DNA reads TGTGCCAGCAGTGAAGGGCCGGGGTCCTACGAGCAGTACGTC. This encodes CASSEGPGSYEQYV.

The gene calls are TRBV5-4 and TRBJ1-3, with a possible D match to TRBD1 (5 bases). The CDR3 is made up of 15 amino acids. Germline V gene lookup returns CDR1 SGHNT and CDR2 YYREEE (reference sequence). V was shortened by 2 bases and J by 5 bases, with 14 bases between the two germline ends. DNA of the CDR3: TGTGCCAGCAGCTTTGGGCAGGACACCAGAAACACCATATATTTT. Amino acids: CASSFGQDTRNTIYF.

In nucleotides, the CDR3 is TGCGCCAGCAGCGTCTGGGGGGGGGCGCTGGGTAACACTGAAGCTTTCTTT. Protein product: CASSVWGGALGNTEAFF. This chain uses TRBV5-1 with TRBJ1-1, with a tentative D call TRBD1 (6 bases). The germline V gene has CDR1 SGHRS and CDR2 YFSETQ. The CDR3 has 17 amino acids. The germline V and J ends were trimmed by 4 bases and 2 bases, with 21 bases remaining between them. The variable domain in full, with the rest retrieved from reference TRBV5-1 and TRBJ1-1, is KAGVTQTPRYLIKTRGQQVTLSCSPISGHRSVSWYQQTPGQGLQFLFEYFSETQRNKGNFPGRFSGRQFSNSRSEMNVSTLELGDSALYLCASSVWGGALGNTEAFFGQGTRLTVV.

This chain joins TRBV6-4 and TRBJ2-2, with D hard to call. Germline CDR1 is MRHNA and CDR2 is SNTAGT. Trimming shortened V by 0 bases and J by 5 bases, and 13 bases separated the two germline ends. The CDR3 consists of 16 residues. The CDR3 loop reads CASSDSATQATGELFF. CDR3 DNA: TGTGCCAGCAGTGACTCCGCCACTCAGGCGACCGGGGAGCTGTTTTTT.

The chain combines TRBV11-2 with TRBJ1-2; 7 nucleotides agree with TRBD1. V was pared by 10 bases and J by 6 bases, with 11 bases of the junction left unmatched. The germline V gene has CDR1 SGHAT and CDR2 FQNNGV. The CDR3 runs 13 residues. DNA for the CDR3: TGTGCCATTCCCAGGGGGACCTTTGATGGCTACACCTTC. This sequence encodes CAIPRGTFDGYTF.

The chain couples TRBV12-5 to TRBJ2-7; 9 positions agree with TRBD1. The CDR3 loop spans 17 amino acids. Trimming at V came to 1 base and at J to 3 bases, leaving 10 bases not matched to a gene. Germline loops: CDR1 LGHNT, CDR2 FRNRAP. Here the CDR3 reads CASGLAPEQGASYEQYV. CDR3 nucleotide sequence: TGTGCTAGTGGTTTGGCCCCCGAACAGGGGGCTAGCTACGAGCAGTACGTC.

The rearrangement uses TRBV6-1 and TRBJ2-5, with D possibly being TRBD2 (5 bases). Trimming cost V 0 bases and J 1 base, with 15 bases left between them. CDR1 is MNHNS, CDR2 SASEGT, per germline. The CDR3 extends over 17 amino acids. The CDR3 loop is CASSEAWLAVRQETQYF. The CDR3 DNA follows: TGTGCCAGCAGTGAAGCTTGGCTAGCCGTCCGCCAAGAGACCCAGTACTTC.

The chain links TRBV6-1 to TRBJ2-3; 8 bases map to TRBD2. Per germline, CDR1 MNHNS and CDR2 SASEGT. V shed 4 bases, J shed 1 base, and the junction held 4 bases outside the gene matches. CDR3 length equals 15 residues. The CDR3 sequence is CASSGVRGGTDTQYF. The CDR3 DNA reads TGTGCCAGCAGTGGGGTGCGGGGGGGCACAGATACGCAGTATTTT.

The chain joins TRBV2 to TRBJ2-1; 9 bases match TRBD1. V was pared by 10 bases and J by 4 bases, with 11 bases of the junction left unmatched. The CDR3 length is 15 residues. CDR1 and CDR2 (germline): SNHLY, FYNNEI. In DNA, the CDR3 is TGTGCCACCGGGGCGGGACAGGGCAATTACAATGAGCAGTTCTTC. It encodes CATGAGQGNYNEQFF.

The genes are TRBV6-5 and TRBJ2-1; the match to TRBD1 covers 9 bases. CDR3 length: 12 amino acids. V gave up 10 bases and J gave up 5 bases; unmatched junction bases: 3. Germline lookup yields CDR1 MNHEY and CDR2 SVGAGI. As DNA, the CDR3 is TGTGCCACAGGACAGGGGAACAATGAGCAGTTCTTC. It encodes CATGQGNNEQFF.

This chain uses TRBV18 with TRBJ1-1, with 12 bases lining up with TRBD1. CDR3 length: 17 residues. CDR1 and CDR2 (germline): KGHSH, LQKENI. Trimming cost V 1 base and J 4 bases; bases outside gene matches: 7. The CDR3 DNA is TGTGCCAGCTCACCACAACCCGGGACAGGGGGCCTCACTGAAGCTTTCTTT. This sequence encodes CASSPQPGTGGLTEAFF. Together with reference TRBV18 and TRBJ1-1, the CDR3 gives the full variable domain: NAGVMQNPRHLVRRRGQEARLRCSPMKGHSHVYWYRQLPEEGLKFMVYLQKENIIDESGMPKERFSAEFPKEGPSILRIQQVVRGDSAAYFCASSPQPGTGGLTEAFFGQGTRLTVV.

The V call is TRBV6-5, the J call TRBJ1-6, with D perhaps TRBD1 (6 bases). Germline CDR1 and CDR2: MNHEY and SVGAGI. The CDR3 is made up of 15 amino acids. The V end lost 2 bases, the J end lost 7 bases, and 12 bases lay between the germline ends. DNA for the CDR3: TGTGCCAGCAGTTACACCGGGACACCAAATTCACCCCTCCACTTT. This translates into CASSYTGTPNSPLHF.

The chain carries TRBV7-8 and TRBJ1-1, with D hard to call. Germline loops: CDR1 SGHVS, CDR2 FQNEAQ. This CDR3 contains 14 residues. With 5 bases removed from V and 2 bases from J, the gap between germline ends came to 12 bases. The DNA for the CDR3 is TGTGCCAGCAGCCACCGGGGAGTTAACACTGAAGCTTTCTTT. It codes for CASSHRGVNTEAFF.

The CDR3 bases are TGTGCCAGCACCCAGGGGAGCGTTGGCTACACCTTC. It translates to CASTQGSVGYTF. V and J are TRBV12-3 or TRBV12-4 and TRBJ1-2; TRBD1 is a possible D gene (6 bases). V was trimmed by 7 bases and J by 7 bases, leaving 13 bases between them. This CDR3 is built from 12 residues.

This chain links TRBV2 with TRBJ2-3; 7 bases agree with TRBD1. The CDR3 has 16 amino acids. Trimming took 5 bases from V and 1 from J; bases not matched to a gene: 9. Per germline, CDR1 SNHLY and CDR2 FYNNEI. The CDR3 DNA reads as TGTGCCAGCAGTCAGAACAGGGGATTGGGCACAGATACGCAGTATTTT. Amino acids: CASSQNRGLGTDTQYF.

The chain recombines TRBV3-1 (or the pseudogene TRBV3-2) with TRBJ2-2, with a possible D match to TRBD2 (6 bases). Germline V CDR1 and CDR2: LGHDT, YNNKEL (reference sequence). With 3 bases removed from V and 4 bases from J, the gap between germline ends came to 6 bases. The CDR3 consists of 13 residues. The CDR3 DNA reads as TGTGCCAGCAGCCAGGGGGGCACCGGGGAGCTGTTTTTT. As protein: CASSQGGTGELFF.

CDR3 in amino acids: CASSWDREVVPGELFF. In DNA form, the CDR3 reads TGTGCCAGCAGCTGGGACAGGGAAGTAGTCCCCGGGGAGCTGTTTTTT. The chain couples TRBV5-4 to TRBJ2-2; 9 bases are a match to TRBD1. The CDR3 covers 16 residues. V shed 3 bases and J 6 bases; nucleotides not matched to a gene: 9. The germline gives CDR1 SGHNT, CDR2 YYREEE (reference sequence).

The CDR3 sequence is CASSPLNTEAFF. DNA for the CDR3: TGTGCCAGCAGTCCATTGAACACTGAAGCTTTCTTT. The rearrangement links TRBV2 to TRBJ1-1; D is unresolved. Germline assignment: CDR1 SNHLY and CDR2 FYNNEI. The V end lost 5 bases, the J end lost 0 bases, and 4 bases lay between the germline ends. The CDR3 has 12 residues.

This clone appeared once. The chain employs TRBV10-2 and TRBJ2-1; possible D gene TRBD1, 5 bases. Germline CDR1 reads WSHSY; CDR2 reads SAAADI. Trimming removed 0 bases at V and 9 bases at J, with 12 bases between. The CDR3 consists of 14 residues. Written as DNA, the CDR3 is TGCGCCAGCAGTGAGTCGAAGGCAGGGTTTGAGCAGTTCTTC. This translates into CASSESKAGFEQFF.

The chain joins TRBV9 to TRBJ1-2; 8 positions agree with TRBD1. Germline CDR1 reads SGDLS; CDR2 reads YYNGEE. The CDR3 is 14 amino acids. With 3 bases clipped from V and 4 bases from J, the junction kept 5 bases outside the gene matches. The CDR3 region is CASSGQGAGYGYTF. The CDR3 DNA reads as TGTGCCAGCAGCGGTCAGGGGGCCGGCTATGGCTACACCTTC.

V is TRBV25-1 and J is TRBJ1-4, with D maybe TRBD1 (6 bases). The CDR3 loop spans 13 amino acids. V gave up 8 bases and J gave up 0 bases, with 7 bases separating them. The V gene's germline CDR1 is MGHDK and CDR2 SYGVNS. This CDR3 reads CASRTATNEKLFF. The CDR3 DNA sequence: TGTGCCAGCCGGACAGCAACTAATGAAAAACTGTTTTTT.

The rearrangement links TRBV7-2 to TRBJ2-3; the D gene is possibly TRBD2 (6 bases). The germline gives CDR1 SGHTA, CDR2 FQGNSA. The ends were cut back, 7 bases at V and 4 bases at J, with 15 bases in the middle. The CDR3 covers 14 residues. Here the CDR3 reads CASTFSGSPDTQYF. DNA for the CDR3: TGTGCCAGCACCTTCTCCGGGAGCCCAGATACGCAGTATTTT.

This clone was picked up one time. J is TRBJ2-5 and V is TRBV7-9; 7 bases agree with TRBD2. V trimming: 5 bases; J trimming: 4 bases; junction bases outside the gene matches: 10. The CDR3 spans 15 residues. From germline, CDR1 is SEHNR and CDR2 FQNEAQ (reference sequence). The CDR3 sequence: CASSARLAEGETQYF. DNA of the CDR3: TGTGCCAGCAGCGCCAGACTAGCCGAGGGAGAGACCCAGTACTTC.

The chain links TRBV14 to TRBJ1-6; no clear D. The V gene's germline CDR1 is SGHDN and CDR2 FVKESK. V dropped 4 bases and J dropped 0 bases, with 7 bases sitting between them. The CDR3 runs to 15 residues. CDR3 coding DNA: TGTGCCAGCAGCCTCGGTGCCTCCTATAATTCACCCCTCCACTTT. It codes for CASSLGASYNSPLHF.

In its sample, this clone was seen once. The chain has TRBV29-1 and TRBJ1-2; D may be TRBD1 (5 bases). CDR1 is SQVTM, CDR2 ANQGSEA, per germline. The CDR3 extends over 12 amino acids. CDR3 DNA sequence: TGCAGTGCCCCTGGGGGGGACTATGGCTACACCTTC. The encoded protein is CSAPGGDYGYTF.

The gene calls are TRBV7-3 and TRBJ2-3, with D possibly matching TRBD2 (6 bases). The ends were cut back, 1 base at V and 1 base at J, with 9 bases in the middle. The CDR3 consists of 15 residues. CDR1 and CDR2 from the germline V gene are SGHTA and FQGTGA. The CDR3 DNA follows: TGTGCCAGCAGCTTAATGGGCGGGGGCACAGATACGCAGTATTTT. Translated, it gives CASSLMGGGTDTQYF. The full variable domain, completed using reference TRBV7-3 and TRBJ2-3, is GAGVSQTPSNKVTEKGKYVELRCDPISGHTALYWYRQSLGQGPEFLIYFQGTGAADDSGLPNDRFFAVRPEGSVSTLKIQRTERGDSAVYLCASSLMGGGTDTQYFGPGTRLTVL.